This is a list of T cell receptor beta chains from one sample in a study of blood T cells in healthy people across ages. A single record per CDR3 protein comes from TCRdb applying MiXCR to the 5' RACE reads. The table has fewer than 900,000 distinct CDR3 sequences, 40% to 45% seen once. The sequenced sample was blood. The receptors originated from a woman aged 60-75 years in good health. Each CDR3 is given with its conserved first and last residue. D genes are given only for firm matches. Not all rows give a size; the values are once, few, many and, for expanded clones, a class.

CDR3aa: CSASLTEIAKNIQYF
CDR3nt: TGCAGTGCTAGCCTAACTGAGATAGCCAAAAACATTCAGTACTTC
v_gene: TRBV20-1
d_gene: -
j_gene: TRBJ2-4
len: 15
abundance: -

CDR3aa: CASSKQGMESNQPQHF
CDR3nt: TGTGCCAGCAGCAAACAGGGGATGGAGAGCAATCAGCCCCAGCATTTT
v_gene: TRBV12-3/TRBV12-4
d_gene: TRBD1
j_gene: TRBJ1-5
len: 16
abundance: -

CDR3aa: CASSAAGTSGGGYSGETQYF
CDR3nt: TGTGCCAGCAGCGCAGCCGGGACTAGCGGGGGGGGGTACTCCGGAGAGACCCAGTACTTC
v_gene: TRBV9
d_gene: TRBD2
j_gene: TRBJ2-5
len: 20
abundance: few

CDR3aa: CASSSLASADTQYF
CDR3nt: TGTGCCAGCAGTTCCCTAGCGAGCGCAGATACGCAGTATTTT
v_gene: TRBV12-3/TRBV12-4
d_gene: -
j_gene: TRBJ2-3
len: 14
abundance: -

CDR3aa: CASSQGGGEDTQYF
CDR3nt: TGTGCCAGCAGCCAAGGCGGGGGGGAAGATACGCAGTATTTT
v_gene: TRBV3-1
d_gene: TRBD2
j_gene: TRBJ2-3
len: 14
abundance: few

CDR3aa: CASRFDGDPDEAFF
CDR3nt: TGCGCCAGCAGATTTGACGGGGACCCTGATGAAGCTTTCTTT
v_gene: TRBV5-1
d_gene: -
j_gene: TRBJ1-1
len: 14
abundance: -

CDR3aa: CASRTRQVGTGELFF
CDR3nt: TGTGCCAGCCGTACTAGACAGGTCGGAACCGGGGAGCTGTTTTTT
v_gene: TRBV28
d_gene: -
j_gene: TRBJ2-2
len: 15
abundance: -

CDR3aa: CAITSGTSGRSGKQYF
CDR3nt: TGTGCCATCACTTCTGGGACTAGCGGGAGGTCTGGAAAGCAGTACTTC
v_gene: TRBV10-3
d_gene: TRBD2
j_gene: TRBJ2-4
len: 16
abundance: few

CDR3aa: CASSLADLTDTQYF
CDR3nt: TGTGCCAGCAGCTTAGCCGACCTTACAGATACGCAGTATTTT
v_gene: TRBV11-2
d_gene: -
j_gene: TRBJ2-3
len: 14
abundance: few

CDR3aa: CASSPGTGSSYERYF
CDR3nt: TGTGCCAGCAGTCCCGGAACGGGGAGCTCCTACGAGCGGTACTTC
v_gene: TRBV6-1
d_gene: -
j_gene: TRBJ2-7
len: 15
abundance: -

CDR3aa: CSARDWTGLGVIANYGYTF
CDR3nt: TGCAGTGCCCGGGACTGGACAGGACTAGGGGTGATAGCTAACTATGGCTACACCTTC
v_gene: TRBV20-1
d_gene: TRBD1
j_gene: TRBJ1-2
len: 19
abundance: -

CDR3aa: CASSPHRVGELFF
CDR3nt: TGTGCCAGCAGTCCTCACAGGGTCGGGGAGCTGTTTTTT
v_gene: TRBV12-3/TRBV12-4
d_gene: -
j_gene: TRBJ2-2
len: 13
abundance: few

CDR3aa: CASSQDPSGAPEQYF
CDR3nt: TGTGCCAGCAGCCAAGACCCGAGCGGGGCGCCTGAGCAGTACTTC
v_gene: TRBV4-2
d_gene: TRBD2
j_gene: TRBJ2-5
len: 15
abundance: few

CDR3aa: CASSQGTSGRSNEQFF
CDR3nt: TGCGCCAGCAGCCAAGGGACTAGCGGGAGGAGTAATGAGCAGTTCTTC
v_gene: TRBV4-3
d_gene: TRBD2
j_gene: TRBJ2-1
len: 16
abundance: few

CDR3aa: CASSMTVGQETQYF
CDR3nt: TGTGCCAGCAGCATGACAGTGGGACAAGAGACCCAGTACTTC
v_gene: TRBV5-6
d_gene: -
j_gene: TRBJ2-5
len: 14
abundance: -

CDR3aa: CASSLEGRGGYTF
CDR3nt: TGCGCCAGCAGCTTGGAGGGACGGGGTGGCTACACCTTC
v_gene: TRBV5-1
d_gene: -
j_gene: TRBJ1-2
len: 13
abundance: -

CDR3aa: CASRKQTREFF
CDR3nt: TGTGCCAGCAGAAAACAGACCCGGGAGTTCTTC
v_gene: TRBV2
d_gene: -
j_gene: TRBJ2-1
len: 11
abundance: -

CDR3aa: CASRGLAGGAYNEQFF
CDR3nt: TGTGCCAGCAGAGGACTAGCGGGAGGTGCCTACAATGAGCAGTTCTTC
v_gene: TRBV2
d_gene: TRBD2
j_gene: TRBJ2-1
len: 16
abundance: few

CDR3aa: CSVDMGTKNIQYF
CDR3nt: TGCAGCGTTGATATGGGGACCAAAAACATTCAGTACTTC
v_gene: TRBV29-1
d_gene: -
j_gene: TRBJ2-4
len: 13
abundance: few

CDR3aa: CASSLDYQETQYF
CDR3nt: TGTGCCAGCAGTTTAGATTACCAAGAGACCCAGTACTTC
v_gene: TRBV3-1
d_gene: -
j_gene: TRBJ2-5
len: 13
abundance: many